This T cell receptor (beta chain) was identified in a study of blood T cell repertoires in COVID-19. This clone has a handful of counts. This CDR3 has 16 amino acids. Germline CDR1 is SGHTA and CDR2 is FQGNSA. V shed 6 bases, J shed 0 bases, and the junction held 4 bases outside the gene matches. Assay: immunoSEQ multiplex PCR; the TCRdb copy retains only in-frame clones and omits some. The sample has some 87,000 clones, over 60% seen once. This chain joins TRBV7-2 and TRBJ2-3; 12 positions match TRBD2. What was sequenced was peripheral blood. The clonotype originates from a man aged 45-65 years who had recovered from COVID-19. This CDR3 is CASRPTSGRSTDTQYF. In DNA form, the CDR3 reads TGTGCCAGCAGACCCACTAGCGGGAGGAGCACAGATACGCAGTATTTT.